The present entry profiles one T cell receptor (beta chain) with its context. Antigen specificity is unknown. The junction had 3 bases not matched to a gene; V was cut back by 3 bases and J by 5 bases. From germline, CDR1 is SGHKS and CDR2 YYEKEE (reference sequence). This CDR3 is 13 amino acids long. TCRbeta library preparation incorporated unique molecular identifiers. TCRdb processed the PCR reads anew with MiXCR; each CDR3 protein has one entry. The sample has approximately 130,000 distinct CDR3 sequences; around 9.8% are singletons. The data originate from a study of T-cell reconstitution after alpha-beta-depleted transplantation in children. Study conclusions and caveats: The main origin of T-cell counts and diversity one year after transplant was newly produced T cells.

This material consisted of PBMCs, mostly from graft donor cells, taken 180 days after TCRalphabeta/CD19-depleted stem cell transplant. The chain carries TRBV5-5 and TRBJ2-5; 8 nucleotides agree with TRBD1. The sequence was collected from a girl less than two years old who had a stem cell transplant for combined immunodeficiency, so the T cells may come from the graft donor. In DNA, the CDR3 is TGTGCCAGCAGCTACAGGGGGATGGAGACCCAGTACTTC. Translated: CASSYRGMETQYF.